Presented here are 21 T cell receptor beta chains from one specimen sequenced in a study of T cell repertoires in cytomegalovirus infection. Each CDR3 protein is one row after TCRdb ran MiXCR on the reads. The repertoire consists of around 110,000 distinct CDR3 sequences, with 9.5% to 13% occurring once and the leading ten covering roughly 31%. These receptors have no identified antigens. Specimen: PBMCs, sequenced either directly or after in vitro stimulation (not recorded which). Every receptor here comes from a human donor in good health (CMV status not recorded). Some clones in this sample may be carry-over from other donors' samples.

This clonotype was recorded at least ten times. This chain links TRBV15 with TRBJ1-5; no firm D call. The CDR3 has 15 amino acids. V shed 1 base and J shed 5 bases, with 12 bases lying between them. Germline V gene sequence: CDR1 LNHNV, CDR2 YYDKDF (reference sequence). The CDR3, as DNA: TGTGCCACCAGCAGAGGAGGGATGGCCCATCAGCCCCAGCATTTT. It codes for CATSRGGMAHQPQHF.

The rearrangement uses TRBV7-2 and TRBJ2-3; no definite D call. With 3 bases removed from V and 0 bases from J, the gap between germline ends came to 7 bases. The CDR3 runs 14 residues. CDR1 SGHTA and CDR2 FQGNSA come from the germline V gene. The CDR3 nucleotides read TGTGCCAGCAGCTTTGACCTTAGCACAGATACGCAGTATTTT. Translated: CASSFDLSTDTQYF.

This clonotype was observed a single time. The chain uses TRBV7-9 and TRBJ2-1; 7 bases are shared with TRBD2. This CDR3 spans 13 amino acids. Trimming at V came to 3 bases and at J to 6 bases, leaving 2 bases not matched to a gene. Germline values: CDR1 SEHNR, CDR2 FQNEAQ (reference sequence). DNA for the CDR3: TGTGCCAGCAGCTTGGGAGGGATCAATGAGCAGTTCTTC. It encodes CASSLGGINEQFF.

This clonotype was detected a few times. The rearrangement uses TRBV6-2 or TRBV6-3 and TRBJ2-1; D gene unclear. The CDR3 totals 15 residues. V shed 6 bases and J shed 0 bases, with 12 bases lying between them. CDR1 is MNHEY and CDR2 is SVGEGT in the germline V gene. CDR3 in DNA: TGTGCCAGCAGCGAAACAGATAGCTCCTACAATGAGCAGTTCTTC. Its translation: CASSETDSSYNEQFF.

This clonotype was detected ten times or more. J is TRBJ2-7 and V is TRBV19, with 8 positions matching TRBD1. The CDR3 is made up of 12 amino acids. Trimming removed 10 bases from V and 3 bases from J; junction bases left unmatched: 5. Germline V gene data show CDR1 as LNHDA and CDR2 as SQIVND (reference sequence). The CDR3 nucleotides read TGTGCCACCGGACAGGGAATCTACGAGCAGTACTTC. Protein: CATGQGIYEQYF.

The V gene is TRBV7-9, the J gene TRBJ2-3, with a tentative D call TRBD1 (5 bases). V was pared by 1 base and J by 4 bases, with 12 bases between. Germline loops: CDR1 SEHNR, CDR2 FQNEAQ (reference sequence). The CDR3 length is 15 residues. CDR3 residues: CASSLGSQGADTQYF. As DNA, the CDR3 is TGTGCCAGCAGCTTAGGTTCTCAGGGTGCAGATACGCAGTATTTT.

This clonotype was seen at least ten times. The chain joins TRBV9 to TRBJ2-5, with D possibly TRBD1 on 6 matching bases. Germline loops: CDR1 SGDLS, CDR2 YYNGEE. V shed 2 bases and J shed 3 bases, with 14 bases lying between them. CDR3 length equals 15 residues. CDR3 loop: CASSVGALREETQYF. The CDR3, as DNA: TGTGCCAGCAGCGTGGGGGCCCTCCGGGAAGAGACCCAGTACTTC.

This clonotype was observed a handful of times. The chain employs TRBV5-1 and TRBJ2-1; D not certain. Germline V lookup: CDR1 SGHRS, CDR2 YFSETQ. The CDR3 spans 13 residues. V lost 2 bases to trimming and J lost 8 bases, with 11 bases between them. The CDR3 region has the DNA TGCGCCAGCAGCTTTAGGATTGCGGATGAGCAGTTCTTC. It translates to CASSFRIADEQFF. Using reference TRBV5-1 and TRBJ2-1 for the parts outside the CDR3, the full variable domain is KAGVTQTPRYLIKTRGQQVTLSCSPISGHRSVSWYQQTPGQGLQFLFEYFSETQRNKGNFPGRFSGRQFSNSRSEMNVSTLELGDSALYLCASSFRIADEQFFGPGTRLTVL.

The sample holds many counts of this clonotype. V is TRBV11-2 and J is TRBJ2-1, with TRBD2 matching over 14 bases. The CDR3 spans 15 residues. V was pared by 4 bases and J by 9 bases, with 5 bases of the junction left unmatched. Germline CDR1 is SGHAT and CDR2 is FQNNGV. CDR3 DNA sequence: TGTGCCAGCAGCTCCGGACTAGCGGGAGGAGGTGAGCAGTTCTTC. Translated: CASSSGLAGGGEQFF.

This clonotype came up many times. V is TRBV7-8 and J is TRBJ1-1; 10 bases line up with TRBD1. Losses at the gene ends were 5 bases for V and 5 bases for J; bases not matched to a gene: 8. Germline CDR1 SGHVS, CDR2 FQNEAQ. The CDR3 loop spans 15 amino acids. CDR3 sequence (DNA): TGTGCCAGCAGCCGGCGGACAGGGGGTTCGACTGAAGCTTTCTTT. This sequence encodes CASSRRTGGSTEAFF.

This clonotype appeared many times. This chain joins TRBV7-2 and TRBJ1-5; D not certain. Between the trimmed V and J ends, which lost 3 bases and 2 bases, there was a span of 11 bases. Germline V gene sequence: CDR1 SGHTA, CDR2 FQGNSA. The CDR3 is made up of 15 amino acids. CDR3 amino acids: CASSFGFQGNQPQHF. The DNA of the CDR3 is TGTGCCAGCAGCTTTGGATTCCAGGGCAATCAGCCCCAGCATTTT.

This clonotype was detected ten times or more. The chain employs TRBV6-2 or TRBV6-3 and TRBJ2-1; TRBD2 matches 11 bases. Germline V lookup: CDR1 MNHEY, CDR2 SVGEGT. CDR3 length: 20 residues. The V and J ends lost 2 bases and 8 bases, in that order; junction bases with no gene match: 20. The CDR3 loop is CASSYRYSTSGSSLEDEQFF. CDR3 sequence (DNA): TGTGCCAGCAGTTACCGATATTCAACTAGCGGGAGCAGTCTCGAGGATGAGCAGTTCTTC.

V is TRBV12-3 or TRBV12-4 and J is TRBJ2-3; D may match TRBD1 or TRBD2 (7 bases each). Trimming took 7 bases from V and 4 from J, leaving 15 bases between them. The CDR3 loop spans 14 amino acids. The CDR3 DNA sequence: TGTGCCAGCACCAGGGGGGGCATCGCAGATACGCAGTATTTT. Residues: CASTRGGIADTQYF.

The sample holds many counts of this clonotype. V and J are TRBV7-2 and TRBJ2-2; D call uncertain. Germline V lookup: CDR1 SGHTA, CDR2 FQGNSA. The CDR3 length is 13 residues. Deletions cut 0 bases from V and 6 bases from J, with 5 bases between. CDR3: CASSLAPPGELFF. The CDR3 DNA follows: TGTGCCAGCAGCTTAGCCCCTCCCGGGGAGCTGTTTTTT.

This clonotype was counted ten times or more. The chain has TRBV6-2 or TRBV6-3 and TRBJ1-1, with unresolved D. With 10 bases removed from V and 1 base from J, the gap between germline ends came to 13 bases. The germline gives CDR1 MNHEY, CDR2 SVGEGT. CDR3 size: 13 residues. As DNA, the CDR3 is TGTGCCACCAAACTGCAGCAGAACACTGAAGCTTTCTTT. Translating it yields CATKLQQNTEAFF.

The CDR3, as DNA: TGTGCCAGCAGCTTGCTTGCGGGACTAGCGATACAAGAGACCCAGTACTTC. Its protein is CASSLLAGLAIQETQYF. This chain connects TRBV5-4 to TRBJ2-5; TRBD2 agrees at 10 bases. Germline assignment: CDR1 SGHNT and CDR2 YYREEE (reference sequence). The CDR3 contains 17 residues. With 1 base clipped from V and 2 bases from J, the junction kept 8 bases outside the gene matches.

The rearrangement joins TRBV27 to TRBJ2-3; possible D gene TRBD2, 6 bases. Trimming shortened V by 4 bases and J by 4 bases, and 12 bases separated the two germline ends. Per the germline V gene, CDR1 is MNHEY and CDR2 is SMNVEV (reference sequence). The CDR3 runs to 14 residues. The CDR3 sequence: CASSYPGGADTQYF. CDR3 coding DNA: TGTGCCAGCAGTTACCCCGGAGGGGCAGATACGCAGTATTTT.

This clonotype has a count of ten or more. This sequence joins TRBV19 and TRBJ2-7; TRBD1 is a possible D gene (5 bases). Per the germline V gene, CDR1 is LNHDA and CDR2 is SQIVND (reference sequence). The CDR3 totals 14 residues. The V and J ends lost 7 bases and 3 bases respectively, with 16 bases between them. In DNA form, the CDR3 reads TGTGCCAGTAATTCCCCAGGAGACAGCTACGAGCAGTACTTC. Protein sequence: CASNSPGDSYEQYF.

This clonotype was counted only a few times. CDR3 DNA: TGTGCCAGCAGTCAGGGGGGCGGCAATCAGCCCCAGCATTTT. Translating gives CASSQGGGNQPQHF. The genes are TRBV6-6 and TRBJ1-5; the match to TRBD1 covers 7 bases. J was trimmed by 2 bases and V by 5 bases; bases with no gene match: 3. CDR1 is MNHNY and CDR2 is SVGAGI in the germline V gene (reference sequence). CDR3 length equals 14 residues.

The chain combines TRBV6-2 or TRBV6-3 with TRBJ2-3; 11 nucleotides line up with TRBD2. Germline V gives CDR1 MNHEY, CDR2 SVGEGT. The CDR3 runs to 15 residues. After removal of 6 bases from V and 5 bases from J, the junction contained 7 bases not matched to a gene. The CDR3 loop is CASSPGLADGDTQYF. In DNA form, the CDR3 reads TGTGCCAGCAGCCCGGGACTAGCGGATGGAGATACGCAGTATTTT.

The chain joins TRBV6-2 or TRBV6-3 to TRBJ1-2; tentatively, D is TRBD1 (6 bases). CDR1 is MNHEY and CDR2 is SVGEGT in the germline V gene. Between the trimmed V and J ends, which lost 7 bases and 8 bases, there was a span of 20 bases. The length of the CDR3 is 14 residues. The CDR3 DNA sequence: TGTGCCAGCACGTACCGGGACACCAATAACGGCTACACCTTC. This sequence encodes CASTYRDTNNGYTF.